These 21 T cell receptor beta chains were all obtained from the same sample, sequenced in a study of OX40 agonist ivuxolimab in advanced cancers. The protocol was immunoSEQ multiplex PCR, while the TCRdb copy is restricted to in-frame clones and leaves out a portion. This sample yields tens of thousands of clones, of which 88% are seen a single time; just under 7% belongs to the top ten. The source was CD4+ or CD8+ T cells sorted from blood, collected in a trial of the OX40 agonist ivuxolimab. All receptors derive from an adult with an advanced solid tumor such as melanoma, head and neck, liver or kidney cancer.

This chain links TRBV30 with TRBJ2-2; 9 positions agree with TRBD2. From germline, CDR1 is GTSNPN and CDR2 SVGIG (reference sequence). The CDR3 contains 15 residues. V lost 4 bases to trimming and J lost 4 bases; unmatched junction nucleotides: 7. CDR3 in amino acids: CAWNPSGTSTGELFF. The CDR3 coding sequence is TGTGCCTGGAACCCTAGCGGGACTTCCACCGGGGAGCTGTTTTTT.

This CDR3 is CASSPTSGGRGAKNIQYF. The DNA of the CDR3 is TGTGCCAGTAGTCCAACGTCAGGCGGCCGTGGAGCCAAAAACATTCAGTACTTC. J is TRBJ2-4 and V is TRBV19; D is undetermined. The CDR3 extends over 18 amino acids. Germline V CDR1 and CDR2: LNHDA, SQIVND (reference sequence). Trimming took off 5 bases at V and 0 bases at J, with 20 bases between the two ends.

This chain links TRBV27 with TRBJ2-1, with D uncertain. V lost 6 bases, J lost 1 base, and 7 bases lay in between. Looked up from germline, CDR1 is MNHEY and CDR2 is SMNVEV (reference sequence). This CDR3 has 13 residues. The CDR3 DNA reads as TGTGCCAGCAGAAGAGTATCCTACAATGAGCAGTTCTTC. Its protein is CASRRVSYNEQFF.

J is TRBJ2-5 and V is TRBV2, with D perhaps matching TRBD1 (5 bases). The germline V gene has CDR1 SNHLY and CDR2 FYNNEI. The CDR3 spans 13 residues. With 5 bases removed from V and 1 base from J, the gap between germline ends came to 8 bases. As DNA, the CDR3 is TGTGCCAGCAGTAAGACAGTCCAAGAGACCCAGTACTTC. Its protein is CASSKTVQETQYF.

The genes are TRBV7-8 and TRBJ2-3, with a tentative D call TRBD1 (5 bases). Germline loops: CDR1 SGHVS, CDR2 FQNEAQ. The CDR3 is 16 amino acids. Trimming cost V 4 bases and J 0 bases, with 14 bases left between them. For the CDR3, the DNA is TGTGCCAGCAGCTCCCAGGGCGGATTAAGCACAGATACGCAGTATTTT. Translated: CASSSQGGLSTDTQYF.

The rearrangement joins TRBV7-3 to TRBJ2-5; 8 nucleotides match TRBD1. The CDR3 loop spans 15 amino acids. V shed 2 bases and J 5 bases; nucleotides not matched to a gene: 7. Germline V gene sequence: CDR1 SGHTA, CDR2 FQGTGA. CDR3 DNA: TGTGCCAGCAGCTTATCGGGCAGGGGGCAGGAGACCCAGTACTTC. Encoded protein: CASSLSGRGQETQYF. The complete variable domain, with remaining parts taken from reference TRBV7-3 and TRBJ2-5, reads GAGVSQTPSNKVTEKGKYVELRCDPISGHTALYWYRQSLGQGPEFLIYFQGTGAADDSGLPNDRFFAVRPEGSVSTLKIQRTERGDSAVYLCASSLSGRGQETQYFGPGTRLLVL.

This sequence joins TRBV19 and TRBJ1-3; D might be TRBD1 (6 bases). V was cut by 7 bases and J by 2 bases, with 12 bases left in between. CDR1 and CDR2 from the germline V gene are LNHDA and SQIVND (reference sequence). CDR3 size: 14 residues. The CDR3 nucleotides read TGTGCCAGTAATCTCGCAGGGGCTGGAAACACCATATATTTT. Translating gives CASNLAGAGNTIYF.

CDR3 DNA: TGTGCCAGCAGTGAAGGCGGGTCAGCGATCCCAGATACGCAGTATTTT. Its translation is CASSEGGSAIPDTQYF. The chain employs TRBV6-1 and TRBJ2-3; D is possibly TRBD2 (5 bases). The CDR3 spans 16 residues. CDR1 is MNHNS, CDR2 SASEGT, per germline. V lost 1 base, J lost 4 bases, and 15 bases lay in between.

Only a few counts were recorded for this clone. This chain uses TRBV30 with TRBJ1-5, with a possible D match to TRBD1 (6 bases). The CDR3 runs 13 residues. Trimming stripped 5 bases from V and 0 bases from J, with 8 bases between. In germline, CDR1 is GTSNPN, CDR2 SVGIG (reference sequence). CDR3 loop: CAWGQISNQPQHF. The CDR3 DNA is TGTGCCTGGGGACAGATTAGCAATCAGCCCCAGCATTTT.

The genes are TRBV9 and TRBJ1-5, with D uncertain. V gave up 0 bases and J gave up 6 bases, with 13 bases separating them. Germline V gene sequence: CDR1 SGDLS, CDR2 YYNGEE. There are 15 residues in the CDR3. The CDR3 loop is CASSVAAGEAQPQHF. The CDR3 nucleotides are TGTGCCAGCAGCGTAGCAGCCGGGGAGGCTCAGCCCCAGCATTTT.

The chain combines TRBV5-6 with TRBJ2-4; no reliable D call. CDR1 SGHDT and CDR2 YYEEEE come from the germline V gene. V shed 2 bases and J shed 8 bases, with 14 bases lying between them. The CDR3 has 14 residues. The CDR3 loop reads CASSFIGRGDIQYF. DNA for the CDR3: TGTGCCAGCAGCTTTATCGGCCGAGGTGACATTCAGTACTTC. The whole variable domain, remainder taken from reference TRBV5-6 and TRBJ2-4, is DAGVTQSPTHLIKTRGQQVTLRCSPKSGHDTVSWYQQALGQGPQFIFQYYEEEERQRGNFPDRFSGHQFPNYSSELNVNALLLGDSALYLCASSFIGRGDIQYFGAGTRLSVL.

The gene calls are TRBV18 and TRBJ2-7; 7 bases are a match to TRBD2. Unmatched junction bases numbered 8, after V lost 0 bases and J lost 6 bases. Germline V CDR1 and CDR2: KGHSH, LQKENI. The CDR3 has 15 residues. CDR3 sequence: CASSPPSGNVLEQYF. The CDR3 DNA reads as TGTGCCAGCTCACCACCGAGCGGGAATGTCCTCGAGCAGTACTTC.

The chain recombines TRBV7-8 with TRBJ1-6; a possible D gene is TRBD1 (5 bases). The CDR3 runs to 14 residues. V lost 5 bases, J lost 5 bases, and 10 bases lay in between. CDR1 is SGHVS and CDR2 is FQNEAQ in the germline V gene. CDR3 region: CASSTGRDNSPLHF. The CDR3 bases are TGTGCCAGCAGCACCGGCAGGGATAATTCACCCCTCCACTTT. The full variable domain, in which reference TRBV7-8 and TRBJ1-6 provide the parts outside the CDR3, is GAGVSQSPRYKVAKRGQDVALRCDPISGHVSLFWYQQALGQGPEFLTYFQNEAQLDKSGLPSDRFFAERPEGSVSTLKIQRTQQEDSAVYLCASSTGRDNSPLHFGNGTRLTVT.

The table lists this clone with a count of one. The CDR3 DNA is TGTGCCACCAGCAGAGGGACACCCCCCTACGAGCAGTACTTC. Its translation is CATSRGTPPYEQYF. The chain uses TRBV15 and TRBJ2-7; D may be TRBD1 (5 bases). The CDR3 loop spans 14 amino acids. The germline V gene has CDR1 LNHNV and CDR2 YYDKDF (reference sequence). V lost 1 base to trimming and J lost 2 bases, with 9 bases between them.

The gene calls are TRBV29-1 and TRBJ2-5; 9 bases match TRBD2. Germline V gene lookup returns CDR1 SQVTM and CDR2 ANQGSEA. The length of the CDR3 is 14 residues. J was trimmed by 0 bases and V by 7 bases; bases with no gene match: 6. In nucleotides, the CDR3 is TGCAGCGCCCGACTAGCGGTTCACCAAGAGACCCAGTACTTC. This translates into CSARLAVHQETQYF.

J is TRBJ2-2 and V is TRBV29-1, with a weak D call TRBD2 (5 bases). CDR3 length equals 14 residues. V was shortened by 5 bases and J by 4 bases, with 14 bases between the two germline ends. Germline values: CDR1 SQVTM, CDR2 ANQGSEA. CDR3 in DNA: TGCAGCGTTCCGGGGAAATTATCCACCGGGGAGCTGTTTTTT. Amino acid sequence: CSVPGKLSTGELFF.

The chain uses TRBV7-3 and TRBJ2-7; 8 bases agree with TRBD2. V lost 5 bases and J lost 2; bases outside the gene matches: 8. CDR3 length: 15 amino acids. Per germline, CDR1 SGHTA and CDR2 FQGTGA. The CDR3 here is CASSPLAGDTYEQYF. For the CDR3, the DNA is TGTGCCAGCAGCCCCCTAGCGGGCGACACCTACGAGCAGTACTTC.

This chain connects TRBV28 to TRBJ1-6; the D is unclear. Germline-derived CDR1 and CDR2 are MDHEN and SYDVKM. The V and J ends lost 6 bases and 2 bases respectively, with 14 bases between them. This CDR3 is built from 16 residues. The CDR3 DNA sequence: TGTGCCAGCAGACTGGGAGAGGGAACCTATAATTCACCCCTCCACTTT. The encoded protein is CASRLGEGTYNSPLHF.

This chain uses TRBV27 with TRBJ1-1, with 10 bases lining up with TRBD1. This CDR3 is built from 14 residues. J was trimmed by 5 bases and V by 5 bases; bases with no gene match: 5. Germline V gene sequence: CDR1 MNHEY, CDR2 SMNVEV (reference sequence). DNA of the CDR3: TGTGCCAGCAGTGGGGACAGGGGTCGTACTGAAGCTTTCTTT. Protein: CASSGDRGRTEAFF.

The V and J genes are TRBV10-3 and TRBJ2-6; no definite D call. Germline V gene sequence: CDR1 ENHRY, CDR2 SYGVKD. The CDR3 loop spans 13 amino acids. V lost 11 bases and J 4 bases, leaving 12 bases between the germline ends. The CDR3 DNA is TGTGCCGTGTACTGGACGGGGGCCAACGTCCTGACTTTC. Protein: CAVYWTGANVLTF.

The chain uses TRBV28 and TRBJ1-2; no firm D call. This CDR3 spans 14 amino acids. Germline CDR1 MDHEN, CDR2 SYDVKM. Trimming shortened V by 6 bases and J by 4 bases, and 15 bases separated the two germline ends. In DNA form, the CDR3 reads TGTGCCAGCAGCCACCCGCGGGGAGTCTATGGCTACACCTTC. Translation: CASSHPRGVYGYTF.